What follows is one T cell receptor (beta chain) and its context. Its antigen is as yet unknown. The sample comes from a study of beta chain features in type 1 diabetes. The study's findings and limits: Junctions at VDJ sites from type 1 diabetes patients had fewer insertions and more deletions.

The whole isolated RNA underwent reverse transcription, so sequencing captured expressed TCRB transcripts. Profiled with immunoSEQ multiplex PCR; TCRdb holds only in-frame clones, not every one. Here the sample spans around 500,000 clones, about an eighth being singletons. CD45RO/CCR7/CD25/CD127/CD95/CD27 sorting isolated CD4+ naive, central memory, regulatory and stem cell-like memory cells. Germline-derived CDR1 and CDR2 are SQVTM and ANQGSEA. The CDR3 length is 13 residues. The ends were cut back, 3 bases at V and 0 bases at J, with 8 bases in the middle. The sequencing sample was made of naive CD4+ T cells from blood. This sequence was found in a woman aged 18-29 years in good health. This chain joins TRBV29-1 and TRBJ1-1, with D possibly being TRBD1 (6 bases). In DNA form, the CDR3 reads TGCAGCGTTGACACAGGGATGAACACTGAAGCTTTCTTT. It encodes CSVDTGMNTEAFF.